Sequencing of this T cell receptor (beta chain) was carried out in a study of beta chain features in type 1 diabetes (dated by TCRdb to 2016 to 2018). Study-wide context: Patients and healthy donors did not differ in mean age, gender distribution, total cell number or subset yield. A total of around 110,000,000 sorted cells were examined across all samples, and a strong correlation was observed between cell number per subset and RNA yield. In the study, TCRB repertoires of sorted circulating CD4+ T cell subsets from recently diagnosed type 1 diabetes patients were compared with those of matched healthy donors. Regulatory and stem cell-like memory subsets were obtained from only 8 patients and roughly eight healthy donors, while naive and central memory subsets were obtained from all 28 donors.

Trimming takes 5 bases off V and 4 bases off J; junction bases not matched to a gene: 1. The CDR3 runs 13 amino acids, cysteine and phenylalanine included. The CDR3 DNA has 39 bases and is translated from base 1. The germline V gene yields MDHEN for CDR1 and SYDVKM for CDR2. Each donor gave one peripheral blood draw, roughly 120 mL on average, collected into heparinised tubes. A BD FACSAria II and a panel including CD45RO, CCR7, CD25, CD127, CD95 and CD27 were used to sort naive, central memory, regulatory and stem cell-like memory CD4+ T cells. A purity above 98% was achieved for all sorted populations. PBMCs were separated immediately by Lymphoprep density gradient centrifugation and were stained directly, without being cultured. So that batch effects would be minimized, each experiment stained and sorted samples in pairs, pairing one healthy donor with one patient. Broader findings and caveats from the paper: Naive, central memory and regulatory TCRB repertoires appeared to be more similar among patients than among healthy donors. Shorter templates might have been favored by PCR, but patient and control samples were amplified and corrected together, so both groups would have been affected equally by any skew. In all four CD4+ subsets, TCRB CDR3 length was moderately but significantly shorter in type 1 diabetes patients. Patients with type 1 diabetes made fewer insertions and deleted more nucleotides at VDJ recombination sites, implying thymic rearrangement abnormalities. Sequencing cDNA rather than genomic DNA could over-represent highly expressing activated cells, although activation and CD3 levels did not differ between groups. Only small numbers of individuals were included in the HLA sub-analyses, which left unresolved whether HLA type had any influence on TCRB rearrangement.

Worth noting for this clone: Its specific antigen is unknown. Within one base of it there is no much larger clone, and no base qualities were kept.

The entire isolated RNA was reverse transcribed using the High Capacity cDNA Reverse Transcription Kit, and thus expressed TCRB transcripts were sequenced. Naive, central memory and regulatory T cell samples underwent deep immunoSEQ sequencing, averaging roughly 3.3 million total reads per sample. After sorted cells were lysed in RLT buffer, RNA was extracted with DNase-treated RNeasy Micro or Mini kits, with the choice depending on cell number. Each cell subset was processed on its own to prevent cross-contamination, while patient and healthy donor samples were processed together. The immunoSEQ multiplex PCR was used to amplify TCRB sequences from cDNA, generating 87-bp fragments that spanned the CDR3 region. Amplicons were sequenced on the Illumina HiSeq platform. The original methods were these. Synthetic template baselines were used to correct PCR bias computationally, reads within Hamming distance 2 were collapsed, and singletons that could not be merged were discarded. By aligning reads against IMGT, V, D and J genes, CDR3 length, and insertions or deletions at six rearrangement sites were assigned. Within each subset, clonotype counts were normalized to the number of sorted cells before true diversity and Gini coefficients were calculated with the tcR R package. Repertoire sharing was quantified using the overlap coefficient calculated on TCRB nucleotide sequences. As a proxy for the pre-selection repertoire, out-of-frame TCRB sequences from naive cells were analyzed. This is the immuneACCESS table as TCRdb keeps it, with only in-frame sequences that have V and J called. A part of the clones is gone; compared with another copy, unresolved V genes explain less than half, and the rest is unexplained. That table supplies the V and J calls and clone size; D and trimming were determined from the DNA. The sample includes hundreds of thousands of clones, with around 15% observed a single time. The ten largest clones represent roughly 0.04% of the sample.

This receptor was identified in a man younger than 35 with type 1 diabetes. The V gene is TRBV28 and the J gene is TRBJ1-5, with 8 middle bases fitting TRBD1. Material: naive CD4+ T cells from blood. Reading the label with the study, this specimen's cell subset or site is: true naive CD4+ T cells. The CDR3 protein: CASSGDRNQPQHF. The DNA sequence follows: TGTGCCAGCAGTGGGGACAGGAATCAGCCCCAGCATTTT.